The clone carrying this TCR beta chain occurred a few times. The antigen is not known. The sample comes from a study of beta chain features in type 1 diabetes. Broader study findings: TCRB CDR3s were moderately but significantly shorter in Type 1 diabetes patients in all four CD4+ subsets.

Sequencing targeted expressed TCRB transcripts, as all isolated RNA had been reverse transcribed. Clones were read by immunoSEQ multiplex PCR, and TCRdb kept only the in-frame ones, dropping some. The sample shows about 640,000 clones, around 11% of them seen only once. The CDR3 loop spans 15 amino acids. Trimming shortened V by 6 bases and J by 0 bases, and 14 bases separated the two germline ends. Germline values: CDR1 SNHLY, CDR2 FYNNEI. This chain connects TRBV2 to TRBJ1-2, with D possibly TRBD1 on 5 matching bases. The sample comprised naive CD4+ T cells from blood. This TCR derives from a man aged 25-40 years with type 1 diabetes. The CDR3 DNA reads TGTGCCAGCAGGGAGAATCAGGGTTCTAACTATGGCTACACCTTC. Its protein product is CASRENQGSNYGYTF. Supplemented by reference TRBV2 and TRBJ1-2, the full variable domain reads EPEVTQTPSHQVTQMGQEVILRCVPISNHLYFYWYRQILGQKVEFLVSFYNNEISEKSEIFDDQFSVERPDGSNFTLKIRSTKLEDSAMYFCASRENQGSNYGYTFGSGTRLTVV.